This T cell receptor beta chain was documented in a study of shared clonotypes between healthy human individuals. Measured with immunoSEQ multiplex PCR; TCRdb has only the in-frame clones, and not every one. The table includes approximately 1.4 million clones, about 98% detected once. This CDR3 is built from 15 residues. J was trimmed by 5 bases and V by 0 bases; bases with no gene match: 4. Germline V gene lookup returns CDR1 MNHEY and CDR2 SVGAGI. The sequencing sample was made of naive CD4+ T cells sorted from blood. Indicated subset: CD45RA+ positively selected. The chain couples TRBV6-5 to TRBJ2-1; the match to TRBD2 covers 7 bases. The sequence was collected from a young man in good health. CDR3 in amino acids: CASSYSSGTNNEQFF. CDR3 DNA sequence: TGTGCCAGCAGTTACTCCTCCGGGACTAACAATGAGCAGTTCTTC.